Listed below are T cell receptor beta chains from one sample, sequenced in a study of T cell repertoires in cytomegalovirus infection. MiXCR, run by TCRdb on the reads, gives a single entry per CDR3 protein. Of roughly 320,000 distinct CDR3 sequences in the sample, approximately 9.5% are singletons; the top ten hold about 3.9%. The sample consisted of PBMCs. The receptor set was obtained from a human donor in good health (CMV status not recorded). Some clones in this sample may be carry-over from other donors' samples. CDR3s include the opening cysteine and the closing phenylalanine or tryptophan. Fields, in order: V gene, D gene, clone size, CDR3 length, J gene, CDR3 DNA, CDR3 protein. A D gene is named only where the DNA matches it firmly. Clone size, where shown, is once, few, many, or a class for clones that have expanded.

TRBV7-2	.	.	13	TRBJ2-5	TGTGCCAGCAGCTTACTGATGGGAGAGACCCAGTACTTC	CASSLLMGETQYF
TRBV6-5	.	.	10	TRBJ2-1	TGTGCCAGCAGGGGAGTTGAGCAGTTCTTC	CASRGVEQFF
TRBV7-6	.	.	16	TRBJ1-1	TGTGCCAGCAGCCTCTCCGGGGGGTCCATGAACACTGAAGCTTTCTTT	CASSLSGGSMNTEAFF
TRBV7-8	TRBD2	many	17	TRBJ2-1	TGTGCCAGCAGCTTGGACAGCCGGACTAGCGGGAGGAATGAGCAGTTCTTC	CASSLDSRTSGRNEQFF
TRBV9	.	many	16	TRBJ2-3	TGTGCCAGCAGCGCCTCGGGATGGCCCACGGGAGATACGCAGTATTTT	CASSASGWPTGDTQYF
TRBV7-9	.	.	13	TRBJ2-7	TGTGCCAGCAGCTTTGATTGGGGATACGAGCAGTACTTC	CASSFDWGYEQYF
TRBV7-2	TRBD2	.	16	TRBJ2-2	TGTGCCAGCAGCTTAAATAGCGGGAGGGGCACCGGGGAGCTGTTTTTT	CASSLNSGRGTGELFF
TRBV7-2	.	few	16	TRBJ2-1	TGTGCCAGCAGCCTAAGGGACCTAAGCCCCTACAATGAGCAGTTCTTC	CASSLRDLSPYNEQFF
TRBV7-2	.	many	14	TRBJ1-2	TGTGCCAGCAGCTTCCCGGGGAGGGGCTATGGCTACACCTTC	CASSFPGRGYGYTF
TRBV6-6	TRBD1	.	16	TRBJ2-6	TGTGCCAGCAGTCCGGGACAGTTCTCTGGGGCCAACGTCCTGACTTTC	CASSPGQFSGANVLTF
TRBV7-2	TRBD1	many	15	TRBJ2-2	TGTGCCAGCAACCCGGGACAGACTTACACCGGGGAGCTGTTTTTT	CASNPGQTYTGELFF
TRBV6-2/TRBV6-3	TRBD2	few	15	TRBJ2-5	TGTGCCAGCAGACGGGGGGGGTCTCCAAGCGAGACCCAGTACTTC	CASRRGGSPSETQYF
TRBV6-2/TRBV6-3	TRBD2	.	17	TRBJ2-3	TGTGCCAGCAGTTCCGGACTAGCGGCAGGCACCAGAGATACGCAGTATTTT	CASSSGLAAGTRDTQYF
TRBV7-9	.	many	11	TRBJ2-7	TGTGCCAGCAGCTTAAACTCCGAGCAGTACTTC	CASSLNSEQYF
TRBV20-1	.	.	14	TRBJ2-2	TGCAGTGCTAGAGATTCTCTAAGGCACGGGGAGCTGTTTTTT	CSARDSLRHGELFF
TRBV20-1	TRBD1	.	15	TRBJ2-7	TGCAGTGCTAGGGACGGGGCAGGGGGCTCCCACGAGCAGTACTTC	CSARDGAGGSHEQYF
TRBV7-2	TRBD2	many	14	TRBJ2-5	TGTGCCAGCAGCTCTAGCGGGAGGAGGGAGACCCAGTACTTC	CASSSSGRRETQYF
TRBV2	.	.	14	TRBJ2-5	TGTGCCAGCAGTACGGGGCCGTCGATAGTGACCCAGTACTTC	CASSTGPSIVTQYF
TRBV7-8	.	many	15	TRBJ2-5	TGTGCCAGCAGCTTAGAAATAGCCCTCCTGGAGACCCAGTACTTC	CASSLEIALLETQYF
TRBV28	.	.	15	TRBJ1-2	TGTGCCAGCAGTCATAGGACAGCAGCTAACTATGGCTACACCTTC	CASSHRTAANYGYTF
TRBV7-2	TRBD1	few	15	TRBJ2-3	TGTGCCAGCAACTACCGACAGGGTGGGACAGATACGCAGTATTTT	CASNYRQGGTDTQYF
TRBV23-1	.	few	17	TRBJ2-5	TGCGCCAGCAGTCAGGCCTTGGAGACAGGAGAGTTTTGGACCCAGTACTTC	CASSQALETGEFWTQYF
TRBV7-6	.	many	12	TRBJ2-2	TGTGCCAGCAGCTTATCTGGCGGGGAGCTGTTTTTT	CASSLSGGELFF